What follows are 8 T cell receptor beta chains derived from one specimen sequenced in a study of long-term antiretroviral therapy in people with HIV. Sequencing relied on immunoSEQ assay v3.0, run at survey level. The data were produced by immunoSEQ multiplex PCR, yet TCRdb's version contains in-frame clones alone and is incomplete. The sample consists of 30,000 or so clones, 70% to 90% of them appearing once. The sequencing here drew on unsorted PBMCs, taken 3 years after starting antiretroviral therapy. The receptors shown here come from a man aged 35 to 55 with HIV.

The J gene is TRBJ1-1, the V gene TRBV28, with 7 bases that match TRBD1. Germline V lookup: CDR1 MDHEN, CDR2 SYDVKM. The CDR3 loop spans 12 amino acids. V shed 6 bases, J shed 7 bases, and the junction held 5 bases outside the gene matches. CDR3 in DNA: TGTGCCAGCAGCGCACAGGGGATTGAAGCTTTCTTT. Amino acid sequence: CASSAQGIEAFF. Drawing the rest from reference TRBV28 and TRBJ1-1, the complete variable domain is DVKVTQSSRYLVKRTGEKVFLECVQDMDHENMFWYRQDPGLGLRLIYFSYDVKMKEKGDIPEGYSVSREKKERFSLILESASTNQTSMYLCASSAQGIEAFFGQGTRLTVV.

The genes are TRBV29-1 and TRBJ1-2, with a tentative D call TRBD1 (5 bases). CDR3 length: 15 residues. V lost 6 bases and J 3 bases, leaving 20 bases between the germline ends. Germline V gene lookup returns CDR1 SQVTM and CDR2 ANQGSEA. This CDR3 reads CSVNFNRGGDYGYTF. The CDR3, as DNA: TGCAGCGTGAACTTCAACCGGGGGGGGGACTATGGCTACACCTTC.

The genes are TRBV4-1 and TRBJ2-1, with 7 bases matching TRBD2. The ends lost 6 bases at V and 2 bases at J; junction bases unmatched: 7. CDR3 length: 15 residues. Looked up from germline, CDR1 is MGHRA and CDR2 is YSYEKL. The CDR3 spells CASSQTLAPYNEQFF. CDR3 in DNA: TGCGCCAGCAGTCAAACACTAGCGCCCTACAATGAGCAGTTCTTC.

This chain uses TRBV7-2 with TRBJ1-1; D gene unclear. Germline CDR1 SGHTA, CDR2 FQGNSA. CDR3 size: 15 residues. V shed 1 base and J shed 0 bases, with 9 bases lying between them. CDR3 sequence: CASSLGAVMNTEAFF. The CDR3 DNA sequence: TGTGCCAGCAGCTTAGGAGCGGTCATGAACACTGAAGCTTTCTTT.

The V gene is TRBV18, the J gene TRBJ2-5; 11 nucleotides match TRBD2. This CDR3 comprises 15 residues. Germline CDR1 reads KGHSH; CDR2 reads LQKENI. V lost 2 bases and J lost 4; bases outside the gene matches: 3. CDR3 amino acids: CASSPGLAGAETQYF. In DNA, the CDR3 is TGTGCCAGCTCACCAGGACTAGCGGGTGCAGAGACCCAGTACTTC.

V usage is TRBV7-8 and J usage is TRBJ1-5; 7 nucleotides align to TRBD1. The germline V gene encodes CDR1 SGHVS and CDR2 FQNEAQ. The CDR3 loop spans 18 amino acids. Trimming cost V 5 bases and J 2 bases; bases outside gene matches: 15. The CDR3 nucleotides read TGTGCCAGCAGCCCCGGACAGACAGGGCCATATCGCAATCAGCCCCAGCATTTT. Translated, it gives CASSPGQTGPYRNQPQHF.

The CDR3 loop reads CASSYLRGTEAFF. The CDR3, as DNA: TGTGCCAGCAGTTACCTAAGGGGGACTGAAGCTTTCTTT. V gene TRBV6-5 combines with J gene TRBJ1-1; a possible D gene is TRBD1 (6 bases). Germline V gene sequence: CDR1 MNHEY, CDR2 SVGAGI. Trimming stripped 2 bases from V and 5 bases from J, with 9 bases between. The CDR3 has 13 amino acids.

The chain has TRBV7-2 and TRBJ2-1, with TRBD2 identical over 13 bases. The V gene end was trimmed by 5 bases and the J gene end by 9 bases; junction bases not matched to a gene: 10. CDR3 size: 16 residues. Germline CDR1 is SGHTA and CDR2 is FQGNSA. The CDR3 loop is CASSRTSGRGRGEQFF. In DNA, the CDR3 is TGTGCCAGCAGCCGGACTAGCGGGAGAGGTAGGGGTGAGCAGTTCTTC.